This T cell receptor (beta chain) came from a study of immune cell composition in non-small cell lung cancer. This CDR3 region has 14 residues. Germline assignment: CDR1 SNHLY and CDR2 FYNNEI. The V end lost 4 bases, the J end lost 1 base, and 11 bases lay between the germline ends. Normal lung was taken at the farthest possible site, at least 3 cm from tumour. Produced via immunoSEQ multiplex PCR; TCRdb's table is partial and in-frame only. The data show 15,000 to 20,000 clones, about 80% seen once. These records were also assigned to another study, of CD4 T cells in lung cancer. That paper adds: Blood T cells were screened for responses to candidate mutation neoepitopes. Four resected stage I-III patients provided tumor and non-adjacent lung tissue. Before giving blood, patients had received treatments including platinum chemotherapy, some also nivolumab or pembrolizumab.

This sequence was found in a human donor with non-small cell lung cancer. The sample consisted of non-adjacent lung tissue. The V call is TRBV2, the J call TRBJ2-7, with D perhaps TRBD2 (6 bases). CDR3: CASSVGAGSYEQYF. CDR3 DNA sequence: TGTGCCAGCAGTGTTGGGGCGGGATCCTACGAGCAGTACTTC.